Below, 19 T cell receptor beta chains from the same sample are listed, as sequenced in a study of cytomegalovirus exposure and HLA in healthy donors. Profiled with immunoSEQ multiplex PCR; TCRdb holds only in-frame clones, not every one. This sample has roughly 230,000 clones, with around 90% found just once. Specimen: PBMCs. These receptors originate from a woman aged 25 to 39 in good health and CMV-seronegative.

The rearrangement joins TRBV30 to TRBJ2-3; 7 positions agree with TRBD2. The length of the CDR3 is 16 residues. Germline V CDR1 and CDR2: GTSNPN, SVGIG (reference sequence). The V gene end was trimmed by 1 base and the J gene end by 2 bases; junction bases not matched to a gene: 9. CDR3 loop: CAWSGEAGANTDTQYF. DNA for the CDR3: TGTGCCTGGAGTGGGGAGGCGGGAGCCAACACAGATACGCAGTATTTT. Full variable domain (rest looked up from reference TRBV30 and TRBJ2-3): SQTIHQWPATLVQPVGSPLSLECTVEGTSNPNLYWYRQAAGRGLQLLFYSVGIGQISSEVPQNLSASRPQDRQFILSSKKLLLSDSGFYLCAWSGEAGANTDTQYFGPGTRLTVL.

The gene calls are TRBV11-2 and TRBJ2-7; D is possibly TRBD2 (5 bases). Deletions cut 8 bases from V and 0 bases from J, with 5 bases between. Germline V gene data show CDR1 as SGHAT and CDR2 as FQNNGV. This CDR3 contains 11 residues. For the CDR3, the DNA is TGTGCCAGCCGGGACTCCTACGAGCAGTACTTC. Amino acids: CASRDSYEQYF.

V is TRBV6-6 and J is TRBJ2-3, with 10 bases fitting TRBD2. Germline V lookup: CDR1 MNHNY, CDR2 SVGAGI (reference sequence). V shed 6 bases and J 6 bases; nucleotides not matched to a gene: 9. The CDR3 contains 15 residues. Here the CDR3 reads CASRREREGPDTQYF. Here the CDR3 DNA reads TGTGCCAGCAGACGAGAGCGGGAGGGCCCGGATACGCAGTATTTT.

This chain connects TRBV19 to TRBJ1-4; no clear D gene. CDR3 length: 14 residues. V shed 5 bases and J shed 1 base, with 8 bases lying between them. Germline V lookup: CDR1 LNHDA, CDR2 SQIVND (reference sequence). The CDR3 DNA reads as TGTGCCAGTAGTTCGGGGTTAACTAATGAAAAACTGTTTTTT. Residues: CASSSGLTNEKLFF. Drawing the rest from reference TRBV19 and TRBJ1-4, the complete variable domain is DGGITQSPKYLFRKEGQNVTLSCEQNLNHDAMYWYRQDPGQGLRLIYYSQIVNDFQKGDIAEGYSVSREKKESFPLTVTSAQKNPTAFYLCASSSGLTNEKLFFGSGTQLSVL.

The chain employs TRBV10-1 and TRBJ2-1, with D perhaps matching TRBD2 (6 bases). In germline, CDR1 is WNHNN, CDR2 SYGVQD (reference sequence). Trimming removed 8 bases at V and 8 bases at J, with 25 bases between. The CDR3 has 16 amino acids. The CDR3 sequence: CASGTPTRFEGDEQFF. For the CDR3, the DNA is TGCGCCAGCGGAACTCCGACTAGATTCGAAGGGGATGAGCAGTTCTTC.

This chain links TRBV11-2 with TRBJ1-1; 9 bases are shared with TRBD1. From germline, CDR1 is SGHAT and CDR2 FQNNGV. The CDR3 covers 15 residues. J was trimmed by 5 bases and V by 5 bases; bases with no gene match: 9. DNA of the CDR3: TGTGCCAGCAGCCGCGTGGACAGGGGAAATACTGAAGCTTTCTTT. Translation gives CASSRVDRGNTEAFF.

The V call is TRBV9, the J call TRBJ2-3, with TRBD1 identical over 7 bases. Losses at the gene ends were 3 bases for V and 3 bases for J; bases not matched to a gene: 4. The CDR3 has 14 residues. The germline V gene has CDR1 SGDLS and CDR2 YYNGEE. This CDR3 reads CASSATGRTDTQYF. The CDR3 nucleotides are TGTGCCAGCAGCGCGACAGGGCGAACAGATACGCAGTATTTT.

The rearrangement joins TRBV6-5 to TRBJ2-5; D unresolved. This CDR3 is 13 amino acids long. CDR1 and CDR2 from the germline V gene are MNHEY and SVGAGI. V shed 2 bases and J shed 3 bases, with 7 bases lying between them. CDR3 sequence: CASSYGRKETQYF. The CDR3 nucleotides are TGTGCCAGCAGTTACGGCCGGAAAGAGACCCAGTACTTC.

The CDR3 region is CASSFIGMYEQYF. DNA for the CDR3: TGTGCCAGCAGTTTTATAGGGATGTACGAGCAGTACTTC. The V gene is TRBV28, the J gene TRBJ2-7; D is undetermined. Germline V lookup: CDR1 MDHEN, CDR2 SYDVKM. Trimming pared 3 bases from V and 4 bases from J, leaving 10 bases between. The CDR3 sequence is 13 residues long.

J is TRBJ2-7 and V is TRBV6-6, with 7 bases identical to TRBD1. The J segment lost 4 bases and the V segment lost 2 bases, leaving 8 bases of the junction unmatched. Germline lookup yields CDR1 MNHNY and CDR2 SVGAGI (reference sequence). The CDR3 extends over 15 amino acids. The CDR3 region is CASSYAGTATYEQYF. The CDR3 DNA reads as TGTGCCAGCAGTTACGCCGGGACAGCGACATACGAGCAGTACTTC.

This clone came up once. V is TRBV25-1 and J is TRBJ1-5; D is possibly TRBD1 (5 bases). CDR1 is MGHDK, CDR2 SYGVNS, per germline. The CDR3 extends over 15 amino acids. V shed 3 bases and J shed 4 bases, with 13 bases lying between them. CDR3 sequence: CASSDPGHPNQPQHF. The CDR3 DNA reads as TGTGCCAGCAGTGACCCCGGACATCCTAATCAGCCCCAGCATTTT.

The genes are TRBV4-3 and TRBJ1-3, with 8 bases identical to TRBD1. The junction had 1 base not matched to a gene; V was cut back by 2 bases and J by 7 bases. CDR1 is LGHNA, CDR2 YSLEER, per germline. This CDR3 has 13 amino acids. CDR3 in amino acids: CASSQQGANTIYF. CDR3 coding DNA: TGCGCCAGCAGCCAACAGGGGGCGAACACCATATATTTT.

The J gene is TRBJ1-4, the V gene TRBV9, with D tentatively TRBD1 (6 bases). This CDR3 comprises 16 residues. Germline V CDR1 and CDR2: SGDLS, YYNGEE. V shed 0 bases and J shed 3 bases, with 12 bases lying between them. The CDR3 nucleotides read TGTGCCAGCAGCGTAGAGCGGGGGCACTCTAATGAAAAACTGTTTTTT. Its protein product is CASSVERGHSNEKLFF.

The chain uses TRBV19 and TRBJ2-1; no reliable D call. The CDR3 spans 10 residues. CDR1 and CDR2 (germline): LNHDA, SQIVND (reference sequence). CDR3 protein: CVTGVTEQFF. CDR3 coding DNA: TGTGTCACCGGAGTAACTGAGCAGTTCTTC.

The V and J genes are TRBV28 and TRBJ2-5; 7 bases align to TRBD1. V lost 7 bases, J lost 3 bases, and 2 bases stayed unmatched. The V gene's germline CDR1 is MDHEN and CDR2 SYDVKM. The CDR3 extends over 12 amino acids. CDR3 in amino acids: CASNRGKETQYF. CDR3 coding DNA: TGTGCCAGCAACAGGGGTAAAGAGACCCAGTACTTC.

This clone was detected only a few times. The chain recombines TRBV29-1 with TRBJ1-2; D unresolved. Trimming removed 4 bases at V and 4 bases at J, with 13 bases between. Per germline, CDR1 SQVTM and CDR2 ANQGSEA. The CDR3 is made up of 13 amino acids. CDR3 coding DNA: TGCAGCGTTGGGGAGACACTTGGCTATGGCTACACCTTC. Its translation is CSVGETLGYGYTF. The full variable domain, rest sourced from reference TRBV29-1 and TRBJ1-2, is SAVISQKPSRDICQRGTSLTIQCQVDSQVTMMFWYRQQPGQSLTLIATANQGSEATYESGFVIDKFPISRPNLTFSTLTVSNMSPEDSSIYLCSVGETLGYGYTFGSGTRLTVV.

The rearrangement uses TRBV28 and TRBJ2-5; TRBD1 or TRBD2 may be the D gene (5 bases each). The length of the CDR3 is 18 residues. Germline-derived CDR1 and CDR2 are MDHEN and SYDVKM. Trimming shortened V by 4 bases and J by 0 bases, and 21 bases separated the two germline ends. CDR3 DNA: TGTGCCAGCAGTTCCCGACGGGACGAGACCTTGTACCAAGAGACCCAGTACTTC. Encoded protein: CASSSRRDETLYQETQYF.

In its sample, this clone was seen once. This sequence joins TRBV29-1 and TRBJ2-7; 9 bases map to TRBD2. CDR1 and CDR2 from the germline V gene are SQVTM and ANQGSEA. The CDR3 spans 15 residues. V lost 1 base, J lost 1 base, and 5 bases stayed unmatched. The chain's CDR3 is CSVEGASGKSYEQYF. CDR3 bases: TGCAGCGTTGAAGGGGCTAGCGGGAAATCCTACGAGCAGTACTTC.

This chain links TRBV28 with TRBJ1-5, with D maybe TRBD1 (6 bases). This CDR3 is built from 17 residues. V gave up 8 bases and J gave up 1 base, with 21 bases separating them. Germline lookup yields CDR1 MDHEN and CDR2 SYDVKM. This CDR3 reads CASEQGSPHFSNQPQHF. Written as DNA, the CDR3 is TGTGCCAGCGAACAGGGATCCCCCCACTTCAGCAATCAGCCCCAGCATTTT.